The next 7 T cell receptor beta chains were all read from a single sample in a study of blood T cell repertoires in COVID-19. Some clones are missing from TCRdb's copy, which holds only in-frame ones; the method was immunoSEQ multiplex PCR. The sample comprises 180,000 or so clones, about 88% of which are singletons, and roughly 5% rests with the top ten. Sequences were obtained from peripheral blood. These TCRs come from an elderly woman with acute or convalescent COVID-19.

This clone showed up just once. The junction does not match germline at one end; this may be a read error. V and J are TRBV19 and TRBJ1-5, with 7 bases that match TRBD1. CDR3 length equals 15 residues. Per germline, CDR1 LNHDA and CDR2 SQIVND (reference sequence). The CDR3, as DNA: TGTGCCAGTAGTGTTGTACAGGGGAGCAAACAGCCCCAGCATTTT. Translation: CASSVVQGSKQPQHF.

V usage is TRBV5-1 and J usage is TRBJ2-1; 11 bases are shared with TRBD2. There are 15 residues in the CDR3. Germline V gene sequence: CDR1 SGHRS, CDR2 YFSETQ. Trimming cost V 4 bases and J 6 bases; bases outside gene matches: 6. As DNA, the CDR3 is TGCGCCAGCAGCAAGACTAGCGGGACCCTCAATGAGCAGTTCTTC. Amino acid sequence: CASSKTSGTLNEQFF.

Here the CDR3 reads CASSLGVRGETQYF. In DNA, the CDR3 is TGTGCCAGCAGCCTGGGCGTCAGAGGAGAGACCCAGTACTTC. The chain combines TRBV5-4 with TRBJ2-5; D gene unclear. The CDR3 is 14 amino acids. Germline V gene sequence: CDR1 SGHNT, CDR2 YYREEE (reference sequence). Trimming left V 4 bases short and J 4 bases short, with 14 bases between.

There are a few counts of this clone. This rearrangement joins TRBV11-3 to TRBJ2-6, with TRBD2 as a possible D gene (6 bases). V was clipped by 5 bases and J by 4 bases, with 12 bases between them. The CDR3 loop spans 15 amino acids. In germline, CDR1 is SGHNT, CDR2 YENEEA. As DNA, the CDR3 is TGTGCCAGCAGCCAAGGGGAGGACGGGGCCAACGTCCTGACTTTC. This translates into CASSQGEDGANVLTF.

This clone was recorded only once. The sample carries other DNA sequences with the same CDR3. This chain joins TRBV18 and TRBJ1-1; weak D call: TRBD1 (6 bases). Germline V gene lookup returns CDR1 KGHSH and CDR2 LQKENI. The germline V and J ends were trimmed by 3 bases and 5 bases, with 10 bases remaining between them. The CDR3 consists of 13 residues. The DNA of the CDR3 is TGTGCCAGCTCACCTAACAGGGAGACTGAAGCTTTCTTT. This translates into CASSPNRETEAFF.

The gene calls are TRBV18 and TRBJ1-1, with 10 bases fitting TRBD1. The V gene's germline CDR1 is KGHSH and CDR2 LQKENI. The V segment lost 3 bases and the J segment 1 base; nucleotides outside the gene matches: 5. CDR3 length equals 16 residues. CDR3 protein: CASSPGQGLGNTEAFF. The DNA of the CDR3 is TGTGCCAGCTCACCGGGACAGGGGCTGGGGAACACTGAAGCTTTCTTT.

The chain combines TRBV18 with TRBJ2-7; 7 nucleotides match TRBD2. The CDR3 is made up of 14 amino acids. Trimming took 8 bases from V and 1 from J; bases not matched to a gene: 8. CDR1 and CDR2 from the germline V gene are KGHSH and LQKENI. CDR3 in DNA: TGTGCCAGCGTACTCACAGCGGGATCCTACGAGCAGTACTTC. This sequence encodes CASVLTAGSYEQYF.